The 14 T cell receptor beta chains below were found in one sample sequenced in a study of blood T cell repertoires in COVID-19. Here immunoSEQ multiplex PCR was the method, and the copy in TCRdb shows in-frame clones only, minus some. This table holds hundreds of thousands of clones, 75% to 90% found once. The sample taken for sequencing was peripheral blood. Every receptor here comes from a man in his forties with acute or convalescent COVID-19.

The J gene is TRBJ1-5, the V gene TRBV2; TRBD1 aligns across 9 bases. The CDR3 has 16 amino acids. The V and J ends lost 1 base and 6 bases, in that order; junction bases with no gene match: 7. Germline V CDR1 and CDR2: SNHLY, FYNNEI. CDR3 in amino acids: CASSEGVPGQGQPQHF. Written as DNA, the CDR3 is TGTGCCAGCAGTGAAGGGGTACCGGGACAGGGTCAGCCCCAGCATTTT.

This rearrangement joins TRBV6-5 to TRBJ1-5; 7 bases map to TRBD1. This CDR3 is 16 amino acids long. Germline CDR1 reads MNHEY; CDR2 reads SVGAGI. V was pared by 3 bases and J by 3 bases, with 8 bases of the junction left unmatched. CDR3 loop: CASSYPATGNNQPQHF. In DNA, the CDR3 is TGTGCCAGCAGTTATCCTGCGACAGGGAACAATCAGCCCCAGCATTTT.

This chain connects TRBV4-1 to TRBJ1-2; 9 nucleotides match TRBD1. Germline V lookup: CDR1 MGHRA, CDR2 YSYEKL. V gave up 4 bases and J gave up 4 bases; unmatched junction bases: 7. The length of the CDR3 is 15 residues. The CDR3 loop reads CASSPGQGEPYGYTF. As DNA, the CDR3 is TGCGCCAGCAGCCCGGGACAGGGTGAGCCCTATGGCTACACCTTC.

The chain couples TRBV11-2 to TRBJ2-7; D ambiguous. Trimming pared 5 bases from V and 0 bases from J, leaving 11 bases between. The CDR3 covers 14 residues. Germline V gene lookup returns CDR1 SGHAT and CDR2 FQNNGV. The CDR3 loop reads CASSTNRISYEQYF. CDR3 DNA sequence: TGTGCCAGCAGCACCAACAGAATCTCCTACGAGCAGTACTTC.

This chain connects TRBV24-1 to TRBJ2-3; the D is unclear. CDR3 length equals 14 residues. V was pared by 3 bases and J by 0 bases, with 6 bases between. Germline V lookup: CDR1 KGHDR, CDR2 SFDVKD. For the CDR3, the DNA is TGTGCCACCAGTGATACAGCTAGCACAGATACGCAGTATTTT. Its protein product is CATSDTASTDTQYF.

This clone has only a few counts. V usage is TRBV4-2 and J usage is TRBJ1-4; D uncertain. Germline V gene sequence: CDR1 LGHNA, CDR2 YNFKEQ. Trimming shortened V by 0 bases and J by 1 base, and 9 bases separated the two germline ends. This CDR3 is built from 16 residues. The CDR3 here is CASSQEGGRTNEKLFF. For the CDR3, the DNA is TGTGCCAGCAGCCAAGAGGGAGGAAGAACTAATGAAAAACTGTTTTTT.

The J gene is TRBJ2-5, the V gene TRBV11-2, with 7 nucleotides matching TRBD1. In germline, CDR1 is SGHAT, CDR2 FQNNGV. CDR3 length: 13 amino acids. V shed 4 bases, J shed 1 base, and the junction held 0 bases outside the gene matches. CDR3 amino acids: CASSWDSQETQYF. CDR3 DNA sequence: TGTGCCAGCAGCTGGGACAGCCAAGAGACCCAGTACTTC.

The J gene is TRBJ1-2, the V gene TRBV30; tentative D call: TRBD1 (5 bases). V was cut by 1 base and J by 1 base, with 13 bases left in between. Per the germline V gene, CDR1 is GTSNPN and CDR2 is SVGIG (reference sequence). This CDR3 contains 15 residues. CDR3 protein: CAWSGDRKFNYGYTF. The DNA of the CDR3 is TGTGCCTGGAGTGGAGACAGAAAATTTAACTATGGCTACACCTTC. The entire variable domain, with the rest obtained from reference TRBV30 and TRBJ1-2, is as follows: SQTIHQWPATLVQPVGSPLSLECTVEGTSNPNLYWYRQAAGRGLQLLFYSVGIGQISSEVPQNLSASRPQDRQFILSSKKLLLSDSGFYLCAWSGDRKFNYGYTFGSGTRLTVV.

Worth noting for this clone: The same CDR3 can be traced to other DNA sequences in this sample. The chain couples TRBV12-3 or TRBV12-4 to TRBJ2-3; 7 positions agree with TRBD1. V lost 4 bases, J lost 4 bases, and 2 bases stayed unmatched. This CDR3 has 13 residues. DNA of the CDR3: TGTGCCAGCAGTTACAGGGGTGCAGATACGCAGTATTTT. Its translation: CASSYRGADTQYF.

The CDR3: CASKTGYNSPLHF. The CDR3 DNA reads TGTGCCAGCAAGACAGGGTATAATTCACCCCTCCACTTT. The rearrangement links TRBV28 to TRBJ1-6, with 7 bases matching TRBD1. Germline lookup yields CDR1 MDHEN and CDR2 SYDVKM. The CDR3 is 13 residues long. The V and J ends lost 7 bases and 4 bases, in that order; junction bases with no gene match: 1.

CDR3 nucleotide sequence: TGTGCCAGCAGCCAGAGGGGACAGGGGAACTATGGCTACACCTTC. It specifies CASSQRGQGNYGYTF. The chain recombines TRBV3-1 (or the pseudogene TRBV3-2) with TRBJ1-2; the match to TRBD1 covers 10 bases. Germline V gives CDR1 LGHDT, CDR2 YNNKEL (reference sequence). Germline trimming cut 3 bases from V and 2 bases from J; bases unmatched to any gene: 3. CDR3 size: 15 residues.

The rearrangement links TRBV5-5 to TRBJ1-4, with D tentatively TRBD1 (5 bases). The CDR3 sequence is 14 residues long. Germline CDR1 reads SGHKS; CDR2 reads YYEKEE (reference sequence). Trimming removed 0 bases from V and 7 bases from J, with 10 bases in between. DNA of the CDR3: TGTGCCAGCAGCTTGGACAGGTGGGGTGAAAAACTGTTTTTT. Its protein is CASSLDRWGEKLFF.

This chain connects TRBV9 to TRBJ1-1, with 8 positions matching TRBD1. This CDR3 is built from 14 residues. Germline assignment: CDR1 SGDLS and CDR2 YYNGEE. V was clipped by 4 bases and J by 4 bases; unmatched bases: 6. In nucleotides, the CDR3 is TGTGCCAGCAGCCCCCGGACAGGGACCACTGAAGCTTTCTTT. Translation: CASSPRTGTTEAFF. Using reference TRBV9 and TRBJ1-1 for the parts outside the CDR3, the full variable domain is DSGVTQTPKHLITATGQRVTLRCSPRSGDLSVYWYQQSLDQGLQFLIQYYNGEERAKGNILERFSAQQFPDLHSELNLSSLELGDSALYFCASSPRTGTTEAFFGQGTRLTVV.

The chain recombines TRBV25-1 with TRBJ1-4, with 11 bases that match TRBD1. J was trimmed by 10 bases and V by 5 bases; bases with no gene match: 12. The germline gives CDR1 MGHDK, CDR2 SYGVNS. The CDR3 covers 16 residues. The CDR3 reads CASSPPGQGAGGKLFF. The CDR3, as DNA: TGTGCCAGCAGTCCACCCGGACAGGGGGCGGGAGGAAAACTGTTTTTT.